A single sample is the source of the 11 T cell receptor beta chains below, sequenced in a study of radiotherapy plus CTLA-4 blockade in lung cancer. TCRdb keeps only in-frame clones here, not all; method: immunoSEQ multiplex PCR. Of 85,000 to 90,000 clones in the sample, about two thirds were seen once. Sequencing was performed on peripheral blood, taken from a patient treated with radiotherapy plus ipilimumab. These receptors were taken from a human donor with non-small cell lung cancer that progressed on radiotherapy plus ipilimumab.

The V gene is TRBV19, the J gene TRBJ2-7; D gene unclear. This CDR3 has 14 amino acids. V dropped 3 bases and J dropped 2 bases, with 11 bases sitting between them. Germline V gives CDR1 LNHDA, CDR2 SQIVND (reference sequence). CDR3 in DNA: TGTGCCAGTAGTATTACTTTCTCAACCTACGAGCAGTACTTC. Residues: CASSITFSTYEQYF.

The CDR3 here is CASSQKNSGRGGNTIYF. The CDR3 nucleotides are TGTGCCAGCAGCCAAAAAAATTCCGGCAGGGGTGGAAACACCATATATTTT. This rearrangement joins TRBV4-2 to TRBJ1-3; the D gene is possibly TRBD1 (6 bases). CDR1 and CDR2 (germline): LGHNA, YNFKEQ. The CDR3 is 17 amino acids. V dropped 2 bases and J dropped 3 bases, with 17 bases sitting between them.

The rearrangement uses TRBV7-9 and TRBJ1-5; D is ambiguous. CDR1 is SEHNR, CDR2 FQNEAQ, per germline (reference sequence). The germline V and J ends were trimmed by 1 base and 3 bases, with 4 bases remaining between them. The CDR3 runs 13 residues. The CDR3 sequence is CASSLGLNQPQHF. The DNA for the CDR3 is TGTGCCAGCAGCTTAGGACTCAATCAGCCCCAGCATTTT.

The rearrangement links TRBV4-1 to TRBJ1-4, with TRBD1 identical over 9 bases. The CDR3 consists of 16 residues. From germline, CDR1 is MGHRA and CDR2 YSYEKL. Trimming at V came to 8 bases and at J to 3 bases, leaving 10 bases not matched to a gene. CDR3 protein: CASSPKQGAANEKLFF. The CDR3 bases are TGCGCCAGCTCGCCCAAACAGGGGGCTGCTAATGAAAAACTGTTTTTT.

The chain couples TRBV7-2 to TRBJ1-5; D is uncertain. The CDR3 totals 13 residues. Germline CDR1 is SGHTA and CDR2 is FQGNSA. Trimming left V 1 base short and J 7 bases short, with 8 bases between. The CDR3 sequence is CASSLGREQPQHF. DNA of the CDR3: TGTGCCAGCAGCTTAGGTAGGGAACAGCCCCAGCATTTT. Full variable domain (missing parts from reference TRBV7-2 and TRBJ1-5): GAGVSQSPSNKVTEKGKDVELRCDPISGHTALYWYRQSLGQGLEFLIYFQGNSAPDKSGLPSDRFSAERTGGSVSTLTIQRTQQEDSAVYLCASSLGREQPQHFGDGTRLSIL.

The rearrangement uses TRBV9 and TRBJ1-1; D is undetermined. Trimming took off 3 bases at V and 0 bases at J, with 12 bases between the two ends. The germline gives CDR1 SGDLS, CDR2 YYNGEE. This CDR3 contains 15 residues. Here the CDR3 reads CASSAHQNMNTEAFF. As DNA, the CDR3 is TGTGCCAGCAGCGCCCACCAGAATATGAACACTGAAGCTTTCTTT.

V usage is TRBV4-1 and J usage is TRBJ1-1; D remains unclear. This CDR3 comprises 16 residues. Germline assignment: CDR1 MGHRA and CDR2 YSYEKL. The V and J ends lost 2 bases and 0 bases respectively, with 13 bases between them. CDR3 in DNA: TGCGCCAGCAGCCAAAATTCCCCACTGATGAACACTGAAGCTTTCTTT. Translated, it gives CASSQNSPLMNTEAFF.

This clone was recorded a few times. This sequence joins TRBV4-1 and TRBJ2-5; D might be TRBD2 (7 bases). This CDR3 region has 14 residues. Germline loops: CDR1 MGHRA, CDR2 YSYEKL. V lost 2 bases to trimming and J lost 9 bases, with 16 bases between them. The CDR3 loop reads CASSQTGSRGAQYF. In nucleotides, the CDR3 is TGCGCCAGCAGCCAAACAGGGTCCCGGGGGGCCCAGTACTTC.

This clone was found many times. The chain is built from TRBV19 and TRBJ1-2; D might be TRBD1 (5 bases). There are 14 residues in the CDR3. V gave up 6 bases and J gave up 8 bases, with 19 bases separating them. CDR1 and CDR2 (germline): LNHDA, SQIVND (reference sequence). The CDR3, as DNA: TGTGCCAGTAGCCCACAGGAGGGGTTGTCGGGCTACACCTTC. Amino acids: CASSPQEGLSGYTF.

The CDR3 protein is CSVEWTGGLREQYF. CDR3 nucleotide sequence: TGCAGCGTTGAATGGACAGGGGGTCTTCGCGAGCAGTACTTC. The V and J genes are TRBV29-1 and TRBJ2-7, with 10 positions matching TRBD1. This CDR3 is 14 amino acids long. Trimming cost V 2 bases and J 6 bases; bases outside gene matches: 7. The germline CDR1 and CDR2 sequences are SQVTM and ANQGSEA.

V is TRBV19 and J is TRBJ1-1, with unresolved D. Germline values: CDR1 LNHDA, CDR2 SQIVND (reference sequence). The CDR3 has 13 amino acids. V lost 4 bases to trimming and J lost 2 bases, with 8 bases between them. This CDR3 reads CASSKSVNTEAFF. CDR3 nucleotide sequence: TGTGCCAGTAGTAAATCGGTTAACACTGAAGCTTTCTTT. Full variable domain (remainder filled in from reference TRBV19 and TRBJ1-1): DGGITQSPKYLFRKEGQNVTLSCEQNLNHDAMYWYRQDPGQGLRLIYYSQIVNDFQKGDIAEGYSVSREKKESFPLTVTSAQKNPTAFYLCASSKSVNTEAFFGQGTRLTVV.